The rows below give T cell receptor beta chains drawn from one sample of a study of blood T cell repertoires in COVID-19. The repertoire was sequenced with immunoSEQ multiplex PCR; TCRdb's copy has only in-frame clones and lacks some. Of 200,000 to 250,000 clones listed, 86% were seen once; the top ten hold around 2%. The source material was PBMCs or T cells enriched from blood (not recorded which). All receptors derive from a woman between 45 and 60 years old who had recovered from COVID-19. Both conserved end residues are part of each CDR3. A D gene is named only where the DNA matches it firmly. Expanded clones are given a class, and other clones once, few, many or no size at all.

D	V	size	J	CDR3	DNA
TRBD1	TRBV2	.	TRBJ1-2	CASMGRGFGYTF	TGTGCCAGCATGGGCAGGGGGTTTGGCTACACCTTC
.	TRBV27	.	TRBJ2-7	CASSLSRGYMEQYF	TGTGCCAGCAGTTTATCGCGAGGTTATATGGAGCAGTACTTC
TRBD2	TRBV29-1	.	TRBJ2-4	CSASGLGLGKNIQYF	TGCAGCGCCAGCGGACTAGGATTAGGCAAAAACATTCAGTACTTC
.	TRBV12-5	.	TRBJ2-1	CASGLGQGSYNEQFF	TGTGCTAGTGGTTTGGGGCAGGGTTCCTACAATGAGCAGTTCTTC
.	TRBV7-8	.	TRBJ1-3	CASSLRRGDGGTIYF	TGTGCCAGCAGCTTAAGGCGGGGTGACGGAGGCACCATATATTTT
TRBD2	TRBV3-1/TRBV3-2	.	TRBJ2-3	CASSPTSGGTDTQYF	TGTGCCAGCAGTCCGACTAGCGGGGGCACAGATACGCAGTATTTT
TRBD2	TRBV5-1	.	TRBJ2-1	CASTGSGGGYNEQFF	TGCGCCAGCACCGGCAGCGGGGGGGGCTACAATGAGCAGTTCTTC
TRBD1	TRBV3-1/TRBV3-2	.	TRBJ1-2	CASREGTGSFYGYTF	TGTGCCAGCAGGGAAGGGACAGGGAGCTTCTATGGCTACACCTTC
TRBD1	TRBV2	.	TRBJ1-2	CASSFRTGGDYGYTF	TGTGCCAGCAGTTTTAGGACAGGGGGTGACTATGGCTACACCTTC
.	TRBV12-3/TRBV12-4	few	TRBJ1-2	CASSRLGAGYTF	TGTGCCAGCAGTCGACTTGGGGCTGGCTACACCTTC
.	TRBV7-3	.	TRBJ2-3	CASSPVGGSDTQYF	TGTGCCAGCAGCCCTGTGGGGGGATCAGATACGCAGTATTTT
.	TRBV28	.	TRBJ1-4	CASREGVEKLFF	TGTGCCAGCAGAGAGGGGGTAGAAAAACTGTTTTTT
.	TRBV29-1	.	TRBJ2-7	CSAGLLGDYEQYF	TGCAGCGCCGGACTTTTGGGCGACTACGAGCAGTACTTC
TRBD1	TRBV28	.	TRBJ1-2	CASSSTGGGYTF	TGTGCCAGCAGTTCGACAGGGGGTGGCTACACCTTC
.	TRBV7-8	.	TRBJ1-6	CASSLQGLNSPLHF	TGTGCCAGCAGCTTACAGGGGCTCAATTCACCCCTCCACTTT
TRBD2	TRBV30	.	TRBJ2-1	CACPTLAGRSHEQFF	TGTGCCTGCCCGACCCTAGCGGGAAGAAGCCATGAGCAGTTCTTC
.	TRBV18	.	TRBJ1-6	CASSPRGGVDSPLHF	TGTGCCAGCTCACCACGAGGGGGGGTAGACTCACCCCTCCACTTT
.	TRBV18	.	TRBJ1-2	CASSPPVGGNYGYTF	TGTGCCAGCTCACCACCGGTGGGGGGTAACTATGGCTACACCTTC
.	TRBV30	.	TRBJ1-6	CAWSFGSPLHF	TGTGCCTGGAGCTTCGGTTCACCCCTCCACTTT
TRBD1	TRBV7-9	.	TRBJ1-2	CASSSGQEYYGYTF	TGTGCCAGCAGCTCGGGACAGGAATACTATGGCTACACCTTC
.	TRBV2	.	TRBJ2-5	CASGGDVGETQYF	TGTGCCAGCGGAGGGGATGTCGGAGAGACCCAGTACTTC
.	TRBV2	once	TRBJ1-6	CASQDRSSYNSPLHF	TGTGCCAGCCAAGACAGGAGCTCCTATAATTCACCCCTCCACTTT
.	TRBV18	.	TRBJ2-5	CASSPNRETQYF	TGTGCCAGCTCCCCGAACAGGGAGACCCAGTACTTC
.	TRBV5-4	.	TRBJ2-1	CACRAKGANEQFF	TGTGCCTGCAGAGCAAAAGGGGCGAATGAGCAGTTCTTC
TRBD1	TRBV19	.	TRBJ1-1	CASSIAQGGTEAFF	TGTGCCAGTAGTATCGCACAGGGGGGCACTGAAGCTTTCTTT
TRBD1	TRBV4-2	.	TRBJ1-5	CASSQEQGSSNQPQHF	TGTGCCAGCAGCCAAGAACAGGGGAGTAGCAATCAGCCCCAGCATTTT
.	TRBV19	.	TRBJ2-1	CASSIVPGNEQFF	TGTGCCAGTAGTATAGTTCCGGGAAATGAGCAGTTCTTC
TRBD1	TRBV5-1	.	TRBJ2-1	CASSLPTGASNNEQFF	TGCGCCAGCAGCTTACCTACAGGGGCCTCTAACAATGAGCAGTTCTTC
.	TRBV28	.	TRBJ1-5	CASRVERGGVQPQHF	TGTGCCAGCAGGGTAGAAAGGGGGGGCGTTCAGCCCCAGCATTTT
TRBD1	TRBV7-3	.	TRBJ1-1	CASSSGQPNTEAFF	TGTGCCAGCAGCTCGGGACAGCCGAACACTGAAGCTTTCTTT
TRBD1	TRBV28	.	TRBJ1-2	CASSLGDSNYGYTF	TGTGCCAGCAGTCTCGGGGACAGTAACTATGGCTACACCTTC
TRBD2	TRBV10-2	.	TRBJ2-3	CASRIAGSTDTQYF	TGCGCCAGCAGAATAGCGGGAAGCACAGATACGCAGTATTTT
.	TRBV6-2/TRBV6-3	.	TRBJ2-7	CASSYIPGGIEQYF	TGTGCCAGCAGCTATATACCCGGCGGGATCGAGCAGTACTTC
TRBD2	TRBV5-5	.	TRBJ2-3	CASSGGTSGADTQYF	TGTGCCAGCAGCGGAGGGACTAGCGGGGCAGATACGCAGTATTTT
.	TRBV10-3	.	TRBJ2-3	CAITRGGITDTQYF	TGTGCCATCACTCGGGGCGGGATCACAGATACGCAGTATTTT
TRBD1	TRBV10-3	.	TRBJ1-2	CAISDRGENYGYTF	TGTGCCATCAGCGACAGGGGAGAAAACTATGGCTACACCTTC
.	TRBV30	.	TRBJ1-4	CAWSVGGISGEKLFF	TGTGCCTGGAGTGTAGGAGGGATTAGTGGTGAAAAACTGTTTTTT
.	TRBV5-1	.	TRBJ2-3	CASSFGLDTDTQYF	TGCGCCAGCAGCTTCGGACTCGACACAGATACGCAGTATTTT
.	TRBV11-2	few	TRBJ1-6	CASSLSPQRVPNSPLHF	TGTGCCAGCAGCTTAAGCCCCCAACGGGTCCCTAATTCACCCCTCCACTTT
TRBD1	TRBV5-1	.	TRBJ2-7	CASSSLGIGQGSSEQYF	TGCGCCAGCAGCTCCCTGGGTATTGGACAGGGCTCGTCCGAGCAGTACTTC
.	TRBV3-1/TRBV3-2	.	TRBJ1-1	CASSQDVGQGTEAFF	TGTGCCAGCAGCCAAGATGTGGGGCAAGGCACTGAAGCTTTCTTT
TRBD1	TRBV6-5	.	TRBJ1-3	CASSPDRGGNTIYF	TGTGCCAGCAGTCCGGACAGGGGAGGAAACACCATATATTTT
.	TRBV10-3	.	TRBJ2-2	CAISPQGVGELFF	TGTGCCATCAGCCCACAGGGTGTCGGGGAGCTGTTTTTT
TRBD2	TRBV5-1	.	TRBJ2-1	CASTPGGSWYNEQFF	TGCGCCAGCACCCCCGGGGGGTCTTGGTACAATGAGCAGTTCTTC
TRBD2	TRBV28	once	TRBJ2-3	CASSFRTSASTDTQYF	TGTGCCAGCAGTTTTAGGACTAGCGCTAGCACAGATACGCAGTATTTT
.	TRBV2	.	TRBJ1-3	CASSEDSSGNTIYF	TGTGCCAGCAGCGAGGACAGCTCTGGAAACACCATATATTTT
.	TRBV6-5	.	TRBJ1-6	CASIQNNSPLHF	TGTGCCAGCATCCAGAATAATTCACCCCTCCACTTT
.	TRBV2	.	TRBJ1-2	CASSLTDPGGYTF	TGTGCCAGCAGTCTGACAGACCCAGGAGGCTACACCTTC
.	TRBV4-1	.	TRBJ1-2	CASSQRLRGRNYGYTF	TGCGCCAGCAGCCAACGGCTTCGCGGCCGGAACTATGGCTACACCTTC
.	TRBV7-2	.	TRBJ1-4	CASSVRANEKLFF	TGTGCCAGCAGCGTCCGCGCTAATGAAAAACTGTTTTTT
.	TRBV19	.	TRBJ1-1	CASSYFGELNTEAFF	TGTGCCAGTAGCTACTTTGGTGAGCTCAACACTGAAGCTTTCTTT
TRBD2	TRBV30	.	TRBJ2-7	CAWSVLSGATYEQYF	TGTGCCTGGAGTGTACTGAGCGGGGCTACCTACGAGCAGTACTTC
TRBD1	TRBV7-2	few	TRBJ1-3	CASSLGSAGGSGNTIYF	TGTGCCAGCAGCCTCGGCTCGGCAGGGGGTTCTGGAAACACCATATATTTT
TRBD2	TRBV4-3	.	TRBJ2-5	CASSQDTGGFETQYF	TGCGCCAGCAGCCAAGATACGGGAGGGTTTGAGACCCAGTACTTC
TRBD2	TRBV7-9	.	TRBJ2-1	CASSLGLAGQTEQFF	TGTGCCAGCAGCTTAGGTCTAGCGGGACAAACTGAGCAGTTCTTC
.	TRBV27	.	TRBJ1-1	CASSAPGLNTEAFF	TGTGCCAGCAGTGCGCCCGGGTTGAACACTGAAGCTTTCTTT
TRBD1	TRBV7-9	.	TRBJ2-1	CASSLVITGVIYNEQFF	TGTGCCAGCAGCTTAGTCATAACAGGGGTCATCTACAATGAGCAGTTCTTC
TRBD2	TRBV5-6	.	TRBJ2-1	CASSLESGTGQFF	TGTGCCAGCAGCTTGGAGAGCGGGACGGGGCAGTTCTTC
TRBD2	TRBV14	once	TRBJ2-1	CASSHAGLAGGFYEQFF	TGTGCCAGCAGCCATGCCGGGCTAGCGGGGGGGTTTTATGAGCAGTTCTTC
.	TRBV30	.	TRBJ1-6	CAWQRTGNSPLHF	TGTGCCTGGCAAAGGACTGGTAATTCACCCCTCCACTTT